Below are 5 T cell receptor beta chains sequenced from a single sample in a study of cytomegalovirus exposure and HLA in healthy donors. The PCR was carried out with 60 Vbeta primers and 13 Jbeta primers. Profiled with immunoSEQ multiplex PCR; TCRdb holds only in-frame clones, not every one. The data show 68,000 or so clones, around 80% seen once. Sequenced: PBMCs. The receptors shown here come from a woman aged 25 to 39 in good health and CMV-seronegative.

The chain is built from TRBV7-2 and TRBJ2-1; D perhaps matches TRBD2 (5 bases). CDR3 length: 15 residues. The V gene's germline CDR1 is SGHTA and CDR2 FQGNSA. The V end was cut by 5 bases, the J end by 6 bases, with 17 bases between. This CDR3 reads CASSPSLASRNEQFF. CDR3 in DNA: TGTGCCAGCAGCCCGTCTCTAGCCTCCCGCAATGAGCAGTTCTTC.

The genes are TRBV10-1 and TRBJ2-1, with a tentative D call TRBD2 (6 bases). Germline V lookup: CDR1 WNHNN, CDR2 SYGVQD (reference sequence). The CDR3 loop spans 14 amino acids. Trimming left V 4 bases short and J 9 bases short, with 16 bases between. The CDR3 region is CASSGPGGGGEQFF. CDR3 bases: TGCGCCAGCAGTGGACCTGGTGGGGGAGGTGAGCAGTTCTTC.

This chain joins TRBV10-1 and TRBJ2-1; D is possibly TRBD2 (5 bases). Trimming took 4 bases from V and 8 from J, leaving 12 bases between them. Germline loops: CDR1 WNHNN, CDR2 SYGVQD (reference sequence). The CDR3 totals 13 residues. DNA for the CDR3: TGCGCCAGCAGTGGGACTCCCGTTGATGAGCAGTTCTTC. Translated: CASSGTPVDEQFF.

The CDR3 DNA sequence: TGTGCCAGCAGTTTATTGTTTCTCTCTTGGGACAGGGGACGCATTAAGGGAGATTCACCCCTCCACTTT. Encoded protein: CASSLLFLSWDRGRIKGDSPLHF. This sequence joins TRBV28 and TRBJ1-6; TRBD1 agrees at 10 bases. The CDR3 extends over 23 amino acids. In germline, CDR1 is MDHEN, CDR2 SYDVKM. The ends lost 1 base at V and 8 bases at J; junction bases unmatched: 26.

The chain combines TRBV5-4 with TRBJ2-3; 8 nucleotides line up with TRBD2. This CDR3 contains 16 residues. J gave up 0 bases and V 2 bases, and 5 bases lay outside the gene matches. CDR1 and CDR2 from the germline V gene are SGHNT and YYREEE (reference sequence). Written as DNA, the CDR3 is TGTGCCAGCAGCTTAAAACTAGCGGCAAGCACAGATACGCAGTATTTT. Amino acid sequence: CASSLKLAASTDTQYF.